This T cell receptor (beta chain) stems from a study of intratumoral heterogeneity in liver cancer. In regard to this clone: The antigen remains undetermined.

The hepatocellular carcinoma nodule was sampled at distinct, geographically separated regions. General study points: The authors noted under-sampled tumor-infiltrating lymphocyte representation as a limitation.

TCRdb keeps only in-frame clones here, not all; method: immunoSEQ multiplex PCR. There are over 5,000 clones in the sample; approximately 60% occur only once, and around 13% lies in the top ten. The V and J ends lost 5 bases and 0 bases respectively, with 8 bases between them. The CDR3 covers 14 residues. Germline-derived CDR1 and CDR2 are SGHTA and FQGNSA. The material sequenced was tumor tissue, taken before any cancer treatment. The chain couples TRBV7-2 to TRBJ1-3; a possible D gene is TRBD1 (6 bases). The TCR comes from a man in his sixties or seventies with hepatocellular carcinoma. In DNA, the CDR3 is TGTGCCAGCAGCCTACAGGGCTCTGGAAACACCATATATTTT. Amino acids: CASSLQGSGNTIYF.